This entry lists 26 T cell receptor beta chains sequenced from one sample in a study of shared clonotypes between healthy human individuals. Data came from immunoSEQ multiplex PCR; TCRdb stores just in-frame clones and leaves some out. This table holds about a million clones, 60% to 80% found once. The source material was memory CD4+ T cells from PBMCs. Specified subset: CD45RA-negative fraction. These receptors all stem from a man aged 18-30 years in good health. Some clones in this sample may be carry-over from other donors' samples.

CDR3 nucleotide sequence: TGTGCCAGCAGTGAAATGGTCATGGACTACGAGCAGTACTTC. Protein: CASSEMVMDYEQYF. This chain links TRBV6-1 with TRBJ2-7, with no clear D. The CDR3 spans 14 residues. Germline V gives CDR1 MNHNS, CDR2 SASEGT. The V end lost 2 bases, the J end lost 3 bases, and 11 bases lay between the germline ends.

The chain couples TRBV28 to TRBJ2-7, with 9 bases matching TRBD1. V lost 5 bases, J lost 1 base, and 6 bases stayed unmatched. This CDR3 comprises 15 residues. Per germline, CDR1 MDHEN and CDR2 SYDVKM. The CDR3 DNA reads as TGTGCCAGCAGTCTTACAGGGGGCAAATCCTACGAGCAGTACTTC. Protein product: CASSLTGGKSYEQYF.

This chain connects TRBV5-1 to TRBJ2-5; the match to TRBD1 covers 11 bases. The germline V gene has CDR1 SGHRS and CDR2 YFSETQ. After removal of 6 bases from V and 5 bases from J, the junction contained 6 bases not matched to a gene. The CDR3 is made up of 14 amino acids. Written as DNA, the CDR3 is TGCGCCAGCAAACGGACAGGGGGCGGCGAGACCCAGTACTTC. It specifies CASKRTGGGETQYF.

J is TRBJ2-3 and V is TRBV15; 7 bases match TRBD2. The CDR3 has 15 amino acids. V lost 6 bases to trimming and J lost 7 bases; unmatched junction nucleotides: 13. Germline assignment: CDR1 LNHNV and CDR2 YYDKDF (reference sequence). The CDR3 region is CATRGPGGSLNTQYF. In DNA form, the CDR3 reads TGTGCCACCAGGGGGCCGGGCGGGAGTCTAAATACGCAGTATTTT. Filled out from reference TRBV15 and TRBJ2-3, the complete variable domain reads DAMVIQNPRYQVTQFGKPVTLSCSQTLNHNVMYWYQQKSSQAPKLLFHYYDKDFNNEADTPDNFQSRRPNTSFCFLDIRSPGLGDTAMYLCATRGPGGSLNTQYFGPGTRLTVL.

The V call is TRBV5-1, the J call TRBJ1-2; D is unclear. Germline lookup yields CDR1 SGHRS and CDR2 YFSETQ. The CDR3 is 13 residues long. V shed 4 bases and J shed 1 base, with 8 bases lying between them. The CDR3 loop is CASSTTDNYGYTF. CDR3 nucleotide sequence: TGCGCCAGCAGCACGACTGATAACTATGGCTACACCTTC. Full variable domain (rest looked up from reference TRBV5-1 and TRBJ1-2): KAGVTQTPRYLIKTRGQQVTLSCSPISGHRSVSWYQQTPGQGLQFLFEYFSETQRNKGNFPGRFSGRQFSNSRSEMNVSTLELGDSALYLCASSTTDNYGYTFGSGTRLTVV.

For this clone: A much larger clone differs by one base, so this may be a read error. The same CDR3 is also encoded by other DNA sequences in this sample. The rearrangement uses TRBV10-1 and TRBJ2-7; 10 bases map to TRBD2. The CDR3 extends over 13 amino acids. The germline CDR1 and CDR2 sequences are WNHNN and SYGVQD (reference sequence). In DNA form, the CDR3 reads TGCGCCAGCCGGCCTAGCGGGAGTTACGAGCAATACTTC. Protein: CASRPSGSYEQYF.

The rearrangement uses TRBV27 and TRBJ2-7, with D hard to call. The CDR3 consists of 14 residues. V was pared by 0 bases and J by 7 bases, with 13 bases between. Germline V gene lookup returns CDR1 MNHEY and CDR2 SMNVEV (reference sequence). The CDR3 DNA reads TGTGCCAGCAGTTTATCTTTGGCGGCTGGGGAGCAGTACTTC. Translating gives CASSLSLAAGEQYF.

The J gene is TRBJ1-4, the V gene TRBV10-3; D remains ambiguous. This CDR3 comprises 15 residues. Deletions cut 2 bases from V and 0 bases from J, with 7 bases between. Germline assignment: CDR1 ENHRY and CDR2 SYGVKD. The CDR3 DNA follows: TGTGCCATCAGTGAGCACGGGACAACTAATGAAAAACTGTTTTTT. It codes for CAISEHGTTNEKLFF.

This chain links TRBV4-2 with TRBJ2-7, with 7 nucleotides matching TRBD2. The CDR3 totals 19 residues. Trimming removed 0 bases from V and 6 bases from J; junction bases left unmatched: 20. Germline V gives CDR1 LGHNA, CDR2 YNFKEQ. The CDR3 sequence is CASSQELYRSSGDLSEQYF. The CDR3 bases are TGTGCCAGCAGCCAAGAGCTGTATCGGTCGAGCGGGGACCTCTCCGAGCAGTACTTC.

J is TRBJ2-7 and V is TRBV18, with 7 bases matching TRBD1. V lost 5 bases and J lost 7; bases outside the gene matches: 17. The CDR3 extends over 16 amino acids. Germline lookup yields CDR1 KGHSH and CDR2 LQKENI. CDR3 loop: CASSSQTGTGSGEQYF. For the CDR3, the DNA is TGTGCCAGCTCATCACAGACAGGGACGGGGTCGGGTGAGCAGTACTTC.

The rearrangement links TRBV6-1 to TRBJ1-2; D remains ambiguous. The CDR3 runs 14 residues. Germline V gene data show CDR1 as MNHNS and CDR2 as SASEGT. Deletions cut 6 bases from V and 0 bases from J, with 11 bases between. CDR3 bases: TGTGCCAGCAGGAAACACGGGGCTAACTATGGCTACACCTTC. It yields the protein CASRKHGANYGYTF.

CDR3 in DNA: TGTGCCAGCCTGGGGGCTAACTATGGCTACACCTTC. Protein product: CASLGANYGYTF. The chain uses TRBV28 and TRBJ1-2; the D gene is possibly TRBD1 (5 bases). CDR3 size: 12 residues. Trimming cost V 8 bases and J 0 bases, with 7 bases left between them. Germline loops: CDR1 MDHEN, CDR2 SYDVKM.

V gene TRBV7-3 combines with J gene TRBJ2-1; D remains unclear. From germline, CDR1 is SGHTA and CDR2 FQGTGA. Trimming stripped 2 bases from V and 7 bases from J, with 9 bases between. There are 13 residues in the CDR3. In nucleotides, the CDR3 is TGTGCCAGCAGCTTATTAGAGCCAAATGAGCAGTTCTTC. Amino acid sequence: CASSLLEPNEQFF.

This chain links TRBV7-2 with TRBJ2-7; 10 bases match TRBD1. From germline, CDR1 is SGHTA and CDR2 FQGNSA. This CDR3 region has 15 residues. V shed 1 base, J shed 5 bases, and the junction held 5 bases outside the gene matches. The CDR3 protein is CASSLVATGGNEQYF. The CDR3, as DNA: TGTGCCAGCAGCTTAGTTGCGACAGGGGGCAACGAGCAGTACTTC.

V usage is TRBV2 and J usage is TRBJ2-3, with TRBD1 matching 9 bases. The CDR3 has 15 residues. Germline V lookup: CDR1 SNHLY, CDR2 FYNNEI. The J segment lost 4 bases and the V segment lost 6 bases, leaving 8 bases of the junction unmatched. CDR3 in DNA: TGTGCCAGCAGCTTCGACAGGGGGTTTTCAGATACGCAGTATTTT. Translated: CASSFDRGFSDTQYF.

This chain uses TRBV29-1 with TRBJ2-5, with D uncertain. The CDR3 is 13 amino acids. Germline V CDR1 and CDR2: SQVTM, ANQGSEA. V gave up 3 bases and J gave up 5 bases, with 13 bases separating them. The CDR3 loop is CSVDSTPGETQYF. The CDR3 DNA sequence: TGCAGCGTTGACTCAACCCCCGGGGAGACCCAGTACTTC.

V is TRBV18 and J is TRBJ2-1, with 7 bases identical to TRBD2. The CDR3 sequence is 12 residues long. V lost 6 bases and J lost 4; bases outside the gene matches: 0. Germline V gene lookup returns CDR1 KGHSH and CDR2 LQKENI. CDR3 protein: CASSREYNEQFF. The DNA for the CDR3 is TGTGCCAGCTCGCGGGAGTACAATGAGCAGTTCTTC.

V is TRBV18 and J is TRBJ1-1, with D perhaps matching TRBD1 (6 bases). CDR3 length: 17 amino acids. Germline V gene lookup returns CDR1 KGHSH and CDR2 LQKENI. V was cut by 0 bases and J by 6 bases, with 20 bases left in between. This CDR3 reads CASSPPGRQALGAEAFF. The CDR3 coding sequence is TGTGCCAGCTCACCACCAGGGAGACAGGCACTGGGGGCTGAAGCTTTCTTT.

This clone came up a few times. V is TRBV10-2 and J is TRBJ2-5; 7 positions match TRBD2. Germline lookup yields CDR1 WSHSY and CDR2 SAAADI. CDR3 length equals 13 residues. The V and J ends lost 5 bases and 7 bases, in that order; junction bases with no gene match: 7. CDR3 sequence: CASSPRDYRTQYF. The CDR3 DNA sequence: TGCGCCAGCAGTCCCCGGGACTACCGGACCCAGTACTTC.

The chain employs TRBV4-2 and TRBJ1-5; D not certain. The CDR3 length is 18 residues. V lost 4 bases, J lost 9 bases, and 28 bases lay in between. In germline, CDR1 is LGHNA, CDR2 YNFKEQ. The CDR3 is CASSRSSNSGGSGGPQHF. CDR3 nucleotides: TGTGCCAGCAGCCGAAGCTCAAACAGCGGAGGTAGCGGAGGGCCCCAGCATTTT.

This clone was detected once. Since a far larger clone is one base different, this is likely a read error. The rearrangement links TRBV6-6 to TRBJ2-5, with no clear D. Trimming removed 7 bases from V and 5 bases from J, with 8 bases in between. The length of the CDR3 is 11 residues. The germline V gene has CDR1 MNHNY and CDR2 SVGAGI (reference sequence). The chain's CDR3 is CASTNGETQYF. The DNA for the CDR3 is TGTGCCAGCACCAATGGGGAGACCCAGTACTTC.

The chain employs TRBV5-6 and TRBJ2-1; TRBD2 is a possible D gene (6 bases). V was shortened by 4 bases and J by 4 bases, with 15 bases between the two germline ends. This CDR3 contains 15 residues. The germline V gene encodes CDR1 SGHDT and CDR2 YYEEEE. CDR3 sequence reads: CASSIGAAGYNEQFF. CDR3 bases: TGTGCCAGCAGCATAGGAGCGGCGGGGTACAATGAGCAGTTCTTC.

As DNA, the CDR3 is TGTGCCAGCAGCCAAGGGGCTGGGGTCCTGGGATACCAAGCTTTCTTT. Encoded protein: CASSQGAGVLGYQAFF. The rearrangement uses TRBV4-2 and TRBJ1-1, with D hard to call. The CDR3 loop spans 16 amino acids. Trimming cost V 1 base and J 9 bases, with 21 bases left between them. The V gene's germline CDR1 is LGHNA and CDR2 YNFKEQ.

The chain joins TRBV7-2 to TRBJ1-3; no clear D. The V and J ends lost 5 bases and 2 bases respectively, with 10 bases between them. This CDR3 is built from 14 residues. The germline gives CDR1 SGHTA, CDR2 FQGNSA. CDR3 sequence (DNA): TGTGCCAGCAGCCTCGGCAGTCCTGGAAACACCATATATTTT. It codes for CASSLGSPGNTIYF.

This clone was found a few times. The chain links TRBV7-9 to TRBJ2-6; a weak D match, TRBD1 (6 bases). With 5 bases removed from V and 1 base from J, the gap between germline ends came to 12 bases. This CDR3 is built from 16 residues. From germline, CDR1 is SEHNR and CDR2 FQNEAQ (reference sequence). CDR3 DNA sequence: TGTGCCAGCAGCGGTGGGGGCATTTCTGGGGCCAACGTCCTGACTTTC. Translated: CASSGGGISGANVLTF.

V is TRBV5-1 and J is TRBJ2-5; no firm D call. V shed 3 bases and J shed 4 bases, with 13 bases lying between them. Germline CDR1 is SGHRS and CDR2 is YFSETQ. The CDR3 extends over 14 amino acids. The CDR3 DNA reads TGCGCCAGCAGCTCGGGCTCAGCGATAGAGACCCAGTACTTC. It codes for CASSSGSAIETQYF. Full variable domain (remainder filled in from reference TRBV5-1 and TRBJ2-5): KAGVTQTPRYLIKTRGQQVTLSCSPISGHRSVSWYQQTPGQGLQFLFEYFSETQRNKGNFPGRFSGRQFSNSRSEMNVSTLELGDSALYLCASSSGSAIETQYFGPGTRLLVL.